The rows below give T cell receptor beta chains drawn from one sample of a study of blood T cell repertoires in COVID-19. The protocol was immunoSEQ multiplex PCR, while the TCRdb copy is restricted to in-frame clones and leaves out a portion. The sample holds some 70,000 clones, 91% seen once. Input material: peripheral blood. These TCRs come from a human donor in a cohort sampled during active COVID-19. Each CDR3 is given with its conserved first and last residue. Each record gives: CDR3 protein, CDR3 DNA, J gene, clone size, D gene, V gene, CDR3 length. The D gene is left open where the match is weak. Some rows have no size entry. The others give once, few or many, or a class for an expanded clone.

CDR3 protein: CASSLRGAGGDTQYF; CDR3 DNA: TGTGCCAGCAGTCTCCGGGGGGCCGGAGGGGATACGCAGTATTTT; J gene: TRBJ2-3; clone size: NA; D gene: NA; V gene: TRBV28; CDR3 length: 15
CDR3 protein: CATSKLAGGGDTQYF; CDR3 DNA: TGTGCCACCAGCAAACTAGCGGGAGGGGGAGATACGCAGTATTTT; J gene: TRBJ2-3; clone size: NA; D gene: TRBD2; V gene: TRBV15; CDR3 length: 15
CDR3 protein: CATSDVSWTSGTEMETQYF; CDR3 DNA: TGTGCCACCAGTGATGTAAGTTGGACTAGCGGGACAGAAATGGAGACCCAGTACTTC; J gene: TRBJ2-5; clone size: NA; D gene: TRBD2; V gene: TRBV24-1; CDR3 length: 19
CDR3 protein: CASSVGVLTDTQYF; CDR3 DNA: TGTGCCAGCAGCGTCGGGGTCCTCACAGATACGCAGTATTTT; J gene: TRBJ2-3; clone size: once; D gene: NA; V gene: TRBV2; CDR3 length: 14
CDR3 protein: CASSPRGAEYKNIQYF; CDR3 DNA: TGTGCCAGCAGCCCCCGGGGAGCGGAGTACAAAAACATTCAGTACTTC; J gene: TRBJ2-4; clone size: NA; D gene: NA; V gene: TRBV28; CDR3 length: 16
CDR3 protein: CSVAITNNEQFF; CDR3 DNA: TGCAGCGTTGCGATCACTAACAATGAGCAGTTCTTC; J gene: TRBJ2-1; clone size: NA; D gene: NA; V gene: TRBV29-1; CDR3 length: 12
CDR3 protein: CASSPTTNTGELFF; CDR3 DNA: TGTGCCAGCAGCCCCACCACTAACACCGGGGAGCTGTTTTTT; J gene: TRBJ2-2; clone size: NA; D gene: NA; V gene: TRBV9; CDR3 length: 14
CDR3 protein: CATSRSTLASRAKNIQYF; CDR3 DNA: TGTGCCACCAGCAGAAGCACCCTAGCGTCTCGGGCCAAAAACATTCAGTACTTC; J gene: TRBJ2-4; clone size: NA; D gene: NA; V gene: TRBV15; CDR3 length: 18
CDR3 protein: CASSLGLAGPYEQYF; CDR3 DNA: TGTGCCAGCAGCTTAGGGCTAGCGGGCCCCTACGAGCAGTACTTC; J gene: TRBJ2-7; clone size: NA; D gene: TRBD2; V gene: TRBV11-2; CDR3 length: 15
CDR3 protein: CAWSGGGGQPQHF; CDR3 DNA: TGTGCCTGGAGTGGGGGGGGAGGTCAGCCCCAGCATTTT; J gene: TRBJ1-5; clone size: NA; D gene: NA; V gene: TRBV30; CDR3 length: 13
CDR3 protein: CASSDEAGNEQYF; CDR3 DNA: TGTGCCAGCAGCGACGAGGCGGGTAACGAGCAGTACTTC; J gene: TRBJ2-7; clone size: NA; D gene: NA; V gene: TRBV2; CDR3 length: 13
CDR3 protein: CASSRGRGDTEAFF; CDR3 DNA: TGTGCCAGCTCCCGCGGCAGGGGGGACACTGAAGCTTTCTTT; J gene: TRBJ1-1; clone size: NA; D gene: TRBD1; V gene: TRBV18; CDR3 length: 14
CDR3 protein: CASSINDRSYGYTF; CDR3 DNA: TGTGCCAGTAGTATAAACGACAGAAGCTATGGCTACACCTTC; J gene: TRBJ1-2; clone size: NA; D gene: NA; V gene: TRBV19; CDR3 length: 14
CDR3 protein: CASSYIQHPGGTEAFF; CDR3 DNA: TGCGCCAGCAGCTATATTCAACACCCGGGGGGCACTGAAGCTTTCTTT; J gene: TRBJ1-1; clone size: NA; D gene: NA; V gene: TRBV5-1; CDR3 length: 16
CDR3 protein: CASSYGDTERGTQYF; CDR3 DNA: TGTGCCAGCAGTTATGGGGACACCGAGCGGGGTACGCAGTATTTT; J gene: TRBJ2-3; clone size: NA; D gene: NA; V gene: TRBV6-5; CDR3 length: 15
CDR3 protein: CASSLEAGGRVAGEQFF; CDR3 DNA: TGCGCCAGCAGCCTGGAGGCGGGCGGGAGGGTTGCAGGTGAGCAGTTCTTC; J gene: TRBJ2-1; clone size: NA; D gene: TRBD2; V gene: TRBV5-1; CDR3 length: 17
CDR3 protein: CASSYMTNTGELFF; CDR3 DNA: TGTGCCAGCAGCTACATGACGAACACCGGGGAGCTGTTTTTT; J gene: TRBJ2-2; clone size: NA; D gene: NA; V gene: TRBV9; CDR3 length: 14
CDR3 protein: CASSDRRDQRGYTF; CDR3 DNA: TGTGCCAGCAGTGATAGACGGGATCAGCGTGGCTACACCTTC; J gene: TRBJ1-2; clone size: NA; D gene: NA; V gene: TRBV2; CDR3 length: 14
CDR3 protein: CASSSQGARGYTF; CDR3 DNA: TGTGCCAGCAGTTCTCAGGGGGCGCGTGGCTACACCTTC; J gene: TRBJ1-2; clone size: once; D gene: TRBD1; V gene: TRBV7-9; CDR3 length: 13
CDR3 protein: CASSESTGGGSTDTQYF; CDR3 DNA: TGCGCCAGCAGTGAGTCGACGGGAGGGGGTTCCACAGATACGCAGTATTTT; J gene: TRBJ2-3; clone size: once; D gene: TRBD2; V gene: TRBV10-2; CDR3 length: 17
CDR3 protein: CASSWGQGNTIYF; CDR3 DNA: TGTGCCAGCAGTTGGGGACAGGGAAACACCATATATTTT; J gene: TRBJ1-3; clone size: few; D gene: TRBD1; V gene: TRBV28; CDR3 length: 13
CDR3 protein: CASSPGLAGGPFIGELFF; CDR3 DNA: TGTGCCAGCAGCCCCGGACTAGCGGGAGGGCCGTTTATCGGGGAGCTGTTTTTT; J gene: TRBJ2-2; clone size: NA; D gene: TRBD2; V gene: TRBV7-2; CDR3 length: 18
CDR3 protein: CASSPRTSGSGEQFF; CDR3 DNA: TGTGCCAGCAGCCCTCGGACTAGCGGGAGTGGTGAGCAGTTCTTC; J gene: TRBJ2-1; clone size: NA; D gene: TRBD2; V gene: TRBV9; CDR3 length: 15
CDR3 protein: CASSRRGTVNTGELFF; CDR3 DNA: TGTGCCAGCAGCCGGCGGGGGACTGTGAACACCGGGGAGCTGTTTTTT; J gene: TRBJ2-2; clone size: NA; D gene: TRBD2; V gene: TRBV7-2; CDR3 length: 16
CDR3 protein: CASSFSPRVNTEAFF; CDR3 DNA: TGTGCCAGCAGCTTTTCTCCCAGGGTGAACACTGAAGCTTTCTTT; J gene: TRBJ1-1; clone size: NA; D gene: NA; V gene: TRBV5-6; CDR3 length: 15
CDR3 protein: CASIRASGAGGANVLTF; CDR3 DNA: TGTGCCAGCATCCGGGCCTCAGGGGCTGGGGGGGCCAACGTCCTGACTTTC; J gene: TRBJ2-6; clone size: NA; D gene: NA; V gene: TRBV7-9; CDR3 length: 17
CDR3 protein: CASSIRGGPYSGNTIYF; CDR3 DNA: TGTGCCAGTAGTATTCGCGGCGGTCCCTACTCTGGAAACACCATATATTTT; J gene: TRBJ1-3; clone size: NA; D gene: NA; V gene: TRBV19; CDR3 length: 17
CDR3 protein: CASSYADRDDGYTF; CDR3 DNA: TGTGCCAGCAGTTACGCGGACAGGGACGATGGCTACACCTTC; J gene: TRBJ1-2; clone size: NA; D gene: TRBD1; V gene: TRBV6-5; CDR3 length: 14
CDR3 protein: CASSALGSGNTIYF; CDR3 DNA: TGTGCCAGCAGTGCCCTAGGCTCTGGAAACACCATATATTTT; J gene: TRBJ1-3; clone size: NA; D gene: NA; V gene: TRBV25-1; CDR3 length: 14
CDR3 protein: CATSRVGENTEAFF; CDR3 DNA: TGTGCCACCAGCAGAGTGGGAGAGAACACTGAAGCTTTCTTT; J gene: TRBJ1-1; clone size: NA; D gene: NA; V gene: TRBV15; CDR3 length: 14
CDR3 protein: CASRPGRGVTYEQYF; CDR3 DNA: TGTGCCAGCAGGCCCGGGCGGGGGGTTACCTACGAGCAGTACTTC; J gene: TRBJ2-7; clone size: NA; D gene: TRBD2; V gene: TRBV7-9; CDR3 length: 15